This TCR beta chain was captured by sequencing in a study of T cells after yellow fever vaccination. General observations from the study: It was the secondary response that reached its peak faster, day 5 versus 15, but it was weaker. The booster response re-showed most primary clones: around 97% CD4, almost 90% CD8. FACS-sorted repertoires could harbor abundant contaminating bulk-population clonotypes.

Trimming pared 3 bases from V and 8 bases from J, leaving 14 bases between. This CDR3 has 14 residues. In germline, CDR1 is MGHRA, CDR2 YSYEKL. Making TCR cDNA involved 5'RACE template switching, which added UMIs and a universal primer site. MiXCR was run by TCRdb on the 5' RACE reads, yielding one entry per CDR3 protein. Of 180,000 or so distinct CDR3 sequences in the sample, 11% are singletons; the top ten hold around 34%. This clonotype appeared many times. No antigen is known for it. The chain combines TRBV4-1 with TRBJ2-1, with no clear D. Here the sequenced sample was CD8+ T cells sorted from PBMCs, taken 15 days after the yellow fever booster vaccination. The sequence was collected from a man aged 18 to 30 who received the YFV17D yellow fever vaccine. The CDR3 DNA follows: TGCGCCAGCAGCCACACCCCGGGCTGGGATGAGCAGTTCTTC. Protein product: CASSHTPGWDEQFF.